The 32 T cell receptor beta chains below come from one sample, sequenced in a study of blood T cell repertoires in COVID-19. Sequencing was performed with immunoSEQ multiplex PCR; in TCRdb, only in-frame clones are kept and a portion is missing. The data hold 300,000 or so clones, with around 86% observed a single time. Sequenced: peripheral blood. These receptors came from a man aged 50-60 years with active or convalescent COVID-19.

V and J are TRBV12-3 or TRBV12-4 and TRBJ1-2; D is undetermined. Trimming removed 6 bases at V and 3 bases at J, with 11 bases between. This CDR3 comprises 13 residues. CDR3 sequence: CASSPGIDYGYTF. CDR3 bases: TGTGCCAGCAGCCCCGGGATTGACTATGGCTACACCTTC.

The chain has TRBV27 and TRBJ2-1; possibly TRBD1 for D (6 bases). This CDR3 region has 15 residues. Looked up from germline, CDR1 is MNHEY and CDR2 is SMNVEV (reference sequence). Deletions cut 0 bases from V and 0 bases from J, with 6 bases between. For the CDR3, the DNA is TGTGCCAGCAGTTTATCAGGGGGCTCCTACAATGAGCAGTTCTTC. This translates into CASSLSGGSYNEQFF.

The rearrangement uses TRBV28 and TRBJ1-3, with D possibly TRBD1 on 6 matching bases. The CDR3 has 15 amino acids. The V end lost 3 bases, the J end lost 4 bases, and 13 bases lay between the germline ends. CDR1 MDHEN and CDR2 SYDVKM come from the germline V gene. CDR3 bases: TGTGCCAGCAGTTTGGAAGGGGGTACAGGAAACACCATATATTTT. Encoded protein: CASSLEGGTGNTIYF.

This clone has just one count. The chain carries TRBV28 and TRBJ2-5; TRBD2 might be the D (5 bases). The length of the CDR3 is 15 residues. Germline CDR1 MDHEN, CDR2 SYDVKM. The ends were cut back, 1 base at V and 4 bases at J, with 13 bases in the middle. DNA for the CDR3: TGTGCCAGCAGTTTATCCGGGGTTGGGAGAGAGACCCAGTACTTC. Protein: CASSLSGVGRETQYF.

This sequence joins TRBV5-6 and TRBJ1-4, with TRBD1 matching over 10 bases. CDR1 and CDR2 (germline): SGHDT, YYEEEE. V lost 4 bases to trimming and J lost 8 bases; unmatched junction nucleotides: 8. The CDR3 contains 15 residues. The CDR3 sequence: CASSSRQGAEEKLFF. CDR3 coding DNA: TGTGCCAGCAGCAGCCGACAGGGGGCGGAGGAAAAACTGTTTTTT.

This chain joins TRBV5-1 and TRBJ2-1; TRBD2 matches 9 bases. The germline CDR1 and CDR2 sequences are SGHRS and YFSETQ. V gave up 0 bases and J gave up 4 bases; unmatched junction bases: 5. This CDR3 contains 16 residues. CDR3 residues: CASSLASSGGYNEQFF. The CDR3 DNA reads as TGCGCCAGCAGCTTGGCCAGTAGCGGGGGATACAATGAGCAGTTCTTC. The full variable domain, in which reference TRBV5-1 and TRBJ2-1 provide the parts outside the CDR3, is KAGVTQTPRYLIKTRGQQVTLSCSPISGHRSVSWYQQTPGQGLQFLFEYFSETQRNKGNFPGRFSGRQFSNSRSEMNVSTLELGDSALYLCASSLASSGGYNEQFFGPGTRLTVL.

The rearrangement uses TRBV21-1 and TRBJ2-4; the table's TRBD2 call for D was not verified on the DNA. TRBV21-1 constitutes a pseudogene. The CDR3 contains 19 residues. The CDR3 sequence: CASSDLLAGGPLAKNIQYF. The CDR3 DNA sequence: TGTGCCAGCAGCGACTTACTAGCGGGGGGTCCCCTAGCCAAAAACATTCAGTACTTC.

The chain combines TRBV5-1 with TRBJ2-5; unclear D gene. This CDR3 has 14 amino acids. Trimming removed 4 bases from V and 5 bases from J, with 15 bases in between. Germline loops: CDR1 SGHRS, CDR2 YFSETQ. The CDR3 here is CASSPRPPGETQYF. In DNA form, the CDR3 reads TGCGCCAGCAGCCCTAGGCCCCCCGGGGAGACCCAGTACTTC.

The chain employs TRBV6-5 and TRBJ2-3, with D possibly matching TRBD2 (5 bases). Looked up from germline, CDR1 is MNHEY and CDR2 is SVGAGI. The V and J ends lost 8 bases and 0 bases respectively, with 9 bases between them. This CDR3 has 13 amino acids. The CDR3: CASGGLSTDTQYF. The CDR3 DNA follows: TGTGCCAGCGGCGGGTTGAGCACAGATACGCAGTATTTT.

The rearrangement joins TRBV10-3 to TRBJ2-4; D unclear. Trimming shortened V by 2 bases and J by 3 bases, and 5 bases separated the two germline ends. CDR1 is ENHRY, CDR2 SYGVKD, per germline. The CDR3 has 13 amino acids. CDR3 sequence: CAISEPLKNIQYF. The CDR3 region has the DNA TGTGCCATCAGTGAGCCCCTCAAAAACATTCAGTACTTC.

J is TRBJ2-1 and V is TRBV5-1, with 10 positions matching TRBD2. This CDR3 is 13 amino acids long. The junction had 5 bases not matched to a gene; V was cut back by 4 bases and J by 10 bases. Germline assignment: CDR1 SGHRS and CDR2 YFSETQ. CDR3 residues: CASSRETSGEQFF. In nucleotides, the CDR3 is TGCGCCAGCAGCAGAGAGACTAGCGGGGAGCAGTTCTTC.

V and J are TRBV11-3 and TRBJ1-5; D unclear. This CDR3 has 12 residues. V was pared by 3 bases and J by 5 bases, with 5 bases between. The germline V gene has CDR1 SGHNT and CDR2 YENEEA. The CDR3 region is CASSFIDQPQHF. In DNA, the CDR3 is TGTGCCAGCAGCTTTATAGATCAGCCCCAGCATTTT.

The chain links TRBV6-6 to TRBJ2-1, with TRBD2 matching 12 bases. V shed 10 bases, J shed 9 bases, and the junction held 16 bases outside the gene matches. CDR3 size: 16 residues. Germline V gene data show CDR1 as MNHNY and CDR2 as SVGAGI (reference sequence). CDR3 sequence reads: CATGTSLAGGPGEQFF. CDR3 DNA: TGTGCCACCGGGACTTCCCTAGCGGGAGGGCCTGGTGAGCAGTTCTTC.

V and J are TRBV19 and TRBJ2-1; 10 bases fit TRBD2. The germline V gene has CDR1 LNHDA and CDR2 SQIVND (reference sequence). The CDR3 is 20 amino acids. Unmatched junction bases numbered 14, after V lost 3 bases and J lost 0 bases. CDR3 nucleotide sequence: TGTGCCAGTAGTATCCCCTGGGGTTTTAGCGGGGGGATCTCCTACAATGAGCAGTTCTTC. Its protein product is CASSIPWGFSGGISYNEQFF.

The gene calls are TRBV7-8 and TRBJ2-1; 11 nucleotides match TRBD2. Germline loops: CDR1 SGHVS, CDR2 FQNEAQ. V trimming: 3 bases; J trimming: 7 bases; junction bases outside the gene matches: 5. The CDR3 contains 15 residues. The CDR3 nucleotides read TGTGCCAGCAGCTTGAAGACTAGCGGGGTGAATGAGCAGTTCTTC. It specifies CASSLKTSGVNEQFF.

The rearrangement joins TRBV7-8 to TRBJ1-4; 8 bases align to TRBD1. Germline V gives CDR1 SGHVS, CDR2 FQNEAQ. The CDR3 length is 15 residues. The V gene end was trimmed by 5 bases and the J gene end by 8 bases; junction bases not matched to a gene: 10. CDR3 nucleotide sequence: TGTGCCAGCAGCGGCAGACAGGGGTGGGCAGAAAAACTGTTTTTT. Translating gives CASSGRQGWAEKLFF.

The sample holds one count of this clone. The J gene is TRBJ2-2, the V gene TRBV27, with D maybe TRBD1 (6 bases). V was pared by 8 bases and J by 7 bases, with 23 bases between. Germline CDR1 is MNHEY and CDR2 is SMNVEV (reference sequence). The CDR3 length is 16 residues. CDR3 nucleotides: TGTGCCAGCCGCGGTGGGGGCATCGGTGGATTCGGGGAGCTGTTTTTT. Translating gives CASRGGGIGGFGELFF.

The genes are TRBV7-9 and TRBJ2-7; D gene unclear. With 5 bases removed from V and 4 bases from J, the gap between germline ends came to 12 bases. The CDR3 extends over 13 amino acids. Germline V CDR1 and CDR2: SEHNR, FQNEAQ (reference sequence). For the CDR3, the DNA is TGTGCCAGCAGCACGGCACCCAGGTACGAGCAGTACTTC. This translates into CASSTAPRYEQYF. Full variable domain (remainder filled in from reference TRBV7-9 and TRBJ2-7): DTGVSQNPRHKITKRGQNVTFRCDPISEHNRLYWYRQTLGQGPEFLTYFQNEAQLEKSRLLSDRFSAERPKGSFSTLEIQRTEQGDSAMYLCASSTAPRYEQYFGPGTRLTVT.

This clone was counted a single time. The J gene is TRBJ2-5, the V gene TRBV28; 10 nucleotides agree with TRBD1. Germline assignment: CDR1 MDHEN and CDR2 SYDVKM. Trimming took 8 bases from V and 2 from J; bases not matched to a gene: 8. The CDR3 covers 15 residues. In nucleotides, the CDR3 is TGTGCCAGCGTACCCGGGACAGGGGTACAAGAGACCCAGTACTTC. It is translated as CASVPGTGVQETQYF. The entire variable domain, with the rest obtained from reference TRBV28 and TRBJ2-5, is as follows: DVKVTQSSRYLVKRTGEKVFLECVQDMDHENMFWYRQDPGLGLRLIYFSYDVKMKEKGDIPEGYSVSREKKERFSLILESASTNQTSMYLCASVPGTGVQETQYFGPGTRLLVL.

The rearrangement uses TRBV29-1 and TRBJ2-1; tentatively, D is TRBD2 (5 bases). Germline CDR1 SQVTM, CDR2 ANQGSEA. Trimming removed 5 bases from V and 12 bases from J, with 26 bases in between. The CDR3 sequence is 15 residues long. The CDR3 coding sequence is TGCAGCGTTAGGGAACCCGGGATCCTAGTAGGGCGGCAGTTCTTC. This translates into CSVREPGILVGRQFF.

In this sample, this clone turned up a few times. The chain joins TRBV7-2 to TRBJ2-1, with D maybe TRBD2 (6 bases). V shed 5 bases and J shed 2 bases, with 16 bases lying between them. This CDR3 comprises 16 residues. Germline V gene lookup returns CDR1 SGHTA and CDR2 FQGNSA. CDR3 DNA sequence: TGTGCCAGCAGCCCCCTGAGGGGACTTACCTACAATGAGCAGTTCTTC. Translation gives CASSPLRGLTYNEQFF.

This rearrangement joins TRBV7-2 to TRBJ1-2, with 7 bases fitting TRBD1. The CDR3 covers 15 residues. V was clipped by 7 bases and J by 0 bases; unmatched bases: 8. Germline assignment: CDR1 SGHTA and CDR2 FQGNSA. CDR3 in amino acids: CASTLGQGANYGYTF. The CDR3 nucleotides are TGTGCCAGCACCCTAGGGCAGGGGGCTAACTATGGCTACACCTTC. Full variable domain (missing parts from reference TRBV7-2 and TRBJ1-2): GAGVSQSPSNKVTEKGKDVELRCDPISGHTALYWYRQSLGQGLEFLIYFQGNSAPDKSGLPSDRFSAERTGGSVSTLTIQRTQQEDSAVYLCASTLGQGANYGYTFGSGTRLTVV.

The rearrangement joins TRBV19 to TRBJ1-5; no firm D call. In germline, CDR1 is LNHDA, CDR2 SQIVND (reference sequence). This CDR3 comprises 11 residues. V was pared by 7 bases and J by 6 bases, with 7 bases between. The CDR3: CASTLGQPQHF. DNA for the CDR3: TGTGCCAGTACCCTAGGTCAGCCCCAGCATTTT.

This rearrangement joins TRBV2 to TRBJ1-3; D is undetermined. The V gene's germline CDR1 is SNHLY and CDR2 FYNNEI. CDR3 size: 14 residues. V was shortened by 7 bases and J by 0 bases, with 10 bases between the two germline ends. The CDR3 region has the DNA TGTGCCAGCACTGTTGAGAGCTCTGGAAACACCATATATTTT. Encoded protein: CASTVESSGNTIYF.

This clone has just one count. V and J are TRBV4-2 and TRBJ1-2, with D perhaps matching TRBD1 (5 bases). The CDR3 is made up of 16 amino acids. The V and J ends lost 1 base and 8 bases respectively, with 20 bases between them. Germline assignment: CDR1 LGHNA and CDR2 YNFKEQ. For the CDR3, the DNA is TGTGCCAGCAGCCAAGCCCAAAAAGGGGCGTCAAAGGGCTACACCTTC. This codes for CASSQAQKGASKGYTF.

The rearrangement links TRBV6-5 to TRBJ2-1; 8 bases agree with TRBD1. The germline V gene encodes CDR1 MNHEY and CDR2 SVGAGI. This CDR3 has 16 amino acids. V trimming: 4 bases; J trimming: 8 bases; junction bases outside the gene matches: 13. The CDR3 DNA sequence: TGTGCCAGCAGTTCCTCCCCAGTGGACAGGGCACATGAGCAGTTCTTC. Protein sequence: CASSSSPVDRAHEQFF.

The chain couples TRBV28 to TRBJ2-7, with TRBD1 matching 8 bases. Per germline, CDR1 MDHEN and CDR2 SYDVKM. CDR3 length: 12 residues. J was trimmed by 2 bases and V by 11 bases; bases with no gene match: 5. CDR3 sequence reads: CARRTGTYEQYF. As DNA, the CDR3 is TGTGCCCGAAGGACAGGGACCTACGAGCAGTACTTC.

CDR3 loop: CASSPRQRGTGNTIYF. The CDR3 DNA follows: TGTGCCAGCTCACCACGTCAGAGAGGGACTGGAAACACCATATATTTT. V is TRBV18 and J is TRBJ1-3; D uncertain. CDR1 KGHSH and CDR2 LQKENI come from the germline V gene. V gave up 1 base and J gave up 2 bases, with 12 bases separating them. This CDR3 spans 16 amino acids.

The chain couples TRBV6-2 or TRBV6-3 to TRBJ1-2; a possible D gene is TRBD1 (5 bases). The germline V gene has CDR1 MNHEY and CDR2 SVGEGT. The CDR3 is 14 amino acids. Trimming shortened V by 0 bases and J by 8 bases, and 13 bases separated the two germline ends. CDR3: CASSYSSRVSGYTF. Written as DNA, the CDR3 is TGTGCCAGCAGTTACTCGTCCAGGGTGTCGGGCTACACCTTC.

This CDR3 reads CASSYGGTGEAFF. In DNA, the CDR3 is TGTGCCAGCAGTTACGGGGGGACGGGTGAAGCTTTCTTT. The V call is TRBV6-2 or TRBV6-3, the J call TRBJ1-1; a possible D gene is TRBD1 (5 bases). The CDR3 is made up of 13 amino acids. With 2 bases removed from V and 7 bases from J, the gap between germline ends came to 11 bases. The germline gives CDR1 MNHEY, CDR2 SVGEGT.

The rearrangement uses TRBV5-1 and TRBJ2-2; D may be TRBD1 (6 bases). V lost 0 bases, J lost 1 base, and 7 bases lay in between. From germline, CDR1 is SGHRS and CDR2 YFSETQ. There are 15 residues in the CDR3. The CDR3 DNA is TGCGCCAGCAGCTTGGACAGGGAGAACACCGGGGAGCTGTTTTTT. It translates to CASSLDRENTGELFF.

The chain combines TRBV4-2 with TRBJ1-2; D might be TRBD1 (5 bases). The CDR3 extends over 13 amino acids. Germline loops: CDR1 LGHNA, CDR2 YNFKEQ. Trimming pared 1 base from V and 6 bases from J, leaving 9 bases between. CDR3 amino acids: CASSQAGHDGYTF. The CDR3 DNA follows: TGTGCCAGCAGCCAAGCAGGGCATGATGGCTACACCTTC.